The 10 T cell receptor beta chains listed next were all sequenced from one sample in a study of molecular identifiers for immune sequencing clone quantification. Each CDR3 protein is one row after TCRdb ran MiXCR on the PCR reads. The repertoire holds approximately 630,000 distinct CDR3 sequences, roughly 25% seen once, with 0.78% in the top ten. The sequencing sample was made of naive CD8+ T cells from blood, with Jurkat cell RNA spiked in. Subset in this sample: FACS-sorted CD8+CD4-CCR7+CD45RA+ naive T cells. The receptors come from a human donor in good health. Some libraries in this study had Jurkat cell RNA spiked in.

CDR3: CASSDPFTDTQYF. DNA of the CDR3: TGTGCCAGTAGTGATCCATTCACAGATACGCAGTATTTT. The chain couples TRBV19 to TRBJ2-3; no clear D gene. V lost 5 bases and J 2 bases, leaving 8 bases between the germline ends. Germline V gene data show CDR1 as LNHDA and CDR2 as SQIVND (reference sequence). The CDR3 totals 13 residues.

The chain recombines TRBV19 with TRBJ1-5, with 8 bases lining up with TRBD1. The germline CDR1 and CDR2 sequences are LNHDA and SQIVND (reference sequence). J gave up 6 bases and V 3 bases, and 10 bases lay outside the gene matches. The CDR3 extends over 16 amino acids. The CDR3 DNA follows: TGTGCCAGTAGTATCGCTACAGGGGGTGCGGGTCAGCCCCAGCATTTT. Its protein product is CASSIATGGAGQPQHF.

About this clonotype itself: A much larger clone lies one base from this, so it may be a read error. The CDR3 ends on some other residue instead of the conserved phenylalanine or tryptophan, so this is likely a read error. The chain links TRBV15 to TRBJ1-4, with TRBD1 as a possible D gene (6 bases). The V gene lost 5 bases and the J gene lost 3 bases, with 16 bases spanning the gap. The germline gives CDR1 LNHNV, CDR2 YYDKDF (reference sequence). The CDR3 contains 16 residues. The CDR3 spells CATSPEPGEANEKLFS. DNA of the CDR3: TGTGCCACCAGCCCAGAACCAGGGGAGGCTAATGAAAAACTGTTTTCT.

V is TRBV7-3 and J is TRBJ2-1; either TRBD1 or TRBD2 may fit D (5 bases each). Germline CDR1 SGHTA, CDR2 FQGTGA. V lost 5 bases, J lost 0 bases, and 17 bases lay in between. The CDR3 is made up of 17 amino acids. The CDR3 nucleotides read TGTGCCAGCAGCCCCAAGGGGCGGAGGAGCTCCTACAATGAGCAGTTCTTC. This gives the protein CASSPKGRRSSYNEQFF.

The sample holds a few counts of this clonotype. The genes are TRBV12-3 or TRBV12-4 and TRBJ1-6; D is perhaps TRBD1 (5 bases). Trimming removed 8 bases from V and 7 bases from J, with 9 bases in between. The CDR3 runs to 12 residues. This chain's CDR3 is CASGGLNSPLHF. Written as DNA, the CDR3 is TGTGCCAGCGGGGGATTGAATTCACCCCTCCACTTT.

Notes on this clonotype: This sequence may be a read error, since a much larger clone differs from it by one base. V usage is TRBV27 and J usage is TRBJ2-7, with TRBD2 matching 7 bases. This CDR3 contains 15 residues. Germline CDR1 is MNHEY and CDR2 is SMNVEV (reference sequence). Written as DNA, the CDR3 is TGTGCCAGCAGTTTATCTGGCGGGGGAGCCTACAAGCAGTACTTC. Encoded protein: CASSLSGGGAYKQYF.

Remarks on this clonotype: One base away lies a much larger clone, so this may be a sequencing read error. This chain joins TRBV5-5 and TRBJ1-5; unclear D gene. The V end was cut by 4 bases, the J end by 5 bases, with 13 bases between. Looked up from germline, CDR1 is SGHKS and CDR2 is YYEKEE (reference sequence). The CDR3 sequence is 14 residues long. The CDR3 DNA is TGTGCCAGCAGCCTCACCTGGTCCCATCAGCCCCAGCATTTT. Encoded protein: CASSLTWSHQPQHF. Full variable domain (missing parts from reference TRBV5-5 and TRBJ1-5): DAGVTQSPTHLIKTRGQQVTLRCSPISGHKSVSWYQQVLGQGPQFIFQYYEKEERGRGNFPDRFSARQFPNYSSELNVNALLLGDSALYLCASSLTWSHQPQHFGDGTRLSIL.

V and J are TRBV29-1 and TRBJ2-3; no reliable D call. The CDR3 is 11 residues long. Germline assignment: CDR1 SQVTM and CDR2 ANQGSEA. V was clipped by 8 bases and J by 4 bases, with 10 bases between them. CDR3 sequence (DNA): TGCAGCCATGGTTGGGCAGATACGCAGTATTTT. It yields the protein CSHGWADTQYF.

As to this clonotype: A much larger clone differs from this one at a single base, so this may be a read error. The chain employs TRBV5-1 and TRBJ2-2; 7 nucleotides line up with TRBD1. The CDR3 runs 15 residues. Looked up from germline, CDR1 is SGHRS and CDR2 is YFSETQ. The CDR3 DNA reads as TGCGCCTGCAGCTTAGGGGGCAGGAACACCGGGGAGCTGTTTTTT. It is translated as CACSLGGRNTGELFF.

The chain recombines TRBV29-1 with TRBJ2-7, with 10 bases fitting TRBD1. This CDR3 has 13 residues. Germline V lookup: CDR1 SQVTM, CDR2 ANQGSEA. Trimming cost V 7 bases and J 3 bases; bases outside gene matches: 6. The CDR3 loop is CSAGTGVRYEQYF. CDR3 nucleotides: TGCAGCGCTGGGACAGGGGTTCGCTACGAGCAGTACTTC.